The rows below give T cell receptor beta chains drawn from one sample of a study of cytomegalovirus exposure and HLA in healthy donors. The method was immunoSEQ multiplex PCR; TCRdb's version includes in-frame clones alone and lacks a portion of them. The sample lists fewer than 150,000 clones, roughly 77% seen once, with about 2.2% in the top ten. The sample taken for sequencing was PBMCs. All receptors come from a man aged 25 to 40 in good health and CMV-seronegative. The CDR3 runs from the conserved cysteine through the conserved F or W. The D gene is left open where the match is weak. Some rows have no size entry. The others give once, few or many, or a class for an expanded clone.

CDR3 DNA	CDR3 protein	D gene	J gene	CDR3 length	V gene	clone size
TGTGCCAGCAAAGAGTCGAGCTCCTACGAGCAGTACTTC	CASKESSSYEQYF	NA	TRBJ2-7	13	TRBV2	NA
TGTGCCAGCAGCGGAGAGCTCGGACTAGCGGGAGGGCCGCGAGAGACCCAGTACTTC	CASSGELGLAGGPRETQYF	TRBD2	TRBJ2-5	19	TRBV9	once
TGCGCCAGCAGCCTGGACAGGGAGAATCAGCCCCAGCATTTT	CASSLDRENQPQHF	TRBD1	TRBJ1-5	14	TRBV5-1	NA
TGTGCCAGCAGTGAAACGGGGTACACTGAAGCTTTCTTT	CASSETGYTEAFF	NA	TRBJ1-1	13	TRBV2	NA
TGTGCCAGTAGTCCCCGGGGGGGCAGGTACAATGAGCAGTTCTTC	CASSPRGGRYNEQFF	TRBD2	TRBJ2-1	15	TRBV19	NA
TGTGCCAGCAGTTCAGCAGGACAGAAAAAGGGATCCTACGAGCAGTACTTC	CASSSAGQKKGSYEQYF	NA	TRBJ2-7	17	TRBV28	NA
TGTGCCAGTAGCTGGGGCAGGGGTGATGGTGGCTACACCTTC	CASSWGRGDGGYTF	NA	TRBJ1-2	14	TRBV19	NA
TGTGCCAGCAGCTTTAGCGGGGTCACAGATACGCAGTATTTT	CASSFSGVTDTQYF	TRBD2	TRBJ2-3	14	TRBV7-9	NA
TGTGCCAGTAGTACACCACAGGGACAGGCTTTCTTT	CASSTPQGQAFF	TRBD1	TRBJ1-1	12	TRBV19	NA
TGTGCCAGCAGCTTGGGGCTAGGAGACTATGGCGGCTACACCTTC	CASSLGLGDYGGYTF	NA	TRBJ1-2	15	TRBV5-4	NA
TGTGCCAGCACACACGGGGGCTCCTACGAGCAGTACTTC	CASTHGGSYEQYF	NA	TRBJ2-7	13	TRBV18	NA
TGTGCCAGCAGCTCCCAAGGTGGACAGTCCTACAATGAGCAGTTCTTC	CASSSQGGQSYNEQFF	NA	TRBJ2-1	16	TRBV7-3	NA
TGCGCCAGCAGCTTGGAAATGGGGGGTGGTGAGACCCAGTACTTC	CASSLEMGGGETQYF	NA	TRBJ2-5	15	TRBV5-1	NA
TGTGCCAGCAGTTTATCGGTGGTTGAGGGGACTCACTCCTACGAGCAGTACTTC	CASSLSVVEGTHSYEQYF	NA	TRBJ2-7	18	TRBV27	NA
TGTGCTAGTGGCCCTACCGGGGAGCTGTTTTTT	CASGPTGELFF	NA	TRBJ2-2	11	TRBV12-5	NA
TGTGCCAGCTCACCATGGGCGGGGGAGACCCAGTACTTC	CASSPWAGETQYF	NA	TRBJ2-5	13	TRBV18	NA
TGTGCCAGCAGCTTACCGGGGATGCATGGCTACACCTTC	CASSLPGMHGYTF	NA	TRBJ1-2	13	TRBV7-6	NA
TGTGCCAGCAGCCCCATCGGAGGGAGGAAGGGAGCTTTCTTT	CASSPIGGRKGAFF	NA	TRBJ1-1	14	TRBV7-8	few
TGCGCCAGCAGAGCTGGACAGATGAACACTGAAGCTTTCTTT	CASRAGQMNTEAFF	NA	TRBJ1-1	14	TRBV10-1	NA
TGCGCCAGCAGTCAATCGTTGGCTAGCGGGAGTGCGTACGAGCAGTACTTC	CASSQSLASGSAYEQYF	TRBD2	TRBJ2-7	17	TRBV23-1	few
TGTGCCAGCAGCTTTAGAAGAGCGGTGCAAGAGACCCAGTACTTC	CASSFRRAVQETQYF	NA	TRBJ2-5	15	TRBV7-9	NA
TGTGCCAGCAATAGACACGGCACAACTAATGAAAAACTGTTTTTT	CASNRHGTTNEKLFF	NA	TRBJ1-4	15	TRBV28	NA